The following is a T cell receptor (beta chain) sequence with its context. Its target is not known. An end of the junction differs from the germline gene, which may be a read error. CDR1 SGHRS and CDR2 YFSETQ come from the germline V gene. The CDR3 loop spans 16 amino acids. This entry comes from a study of response to subunit inactivated influenza vaccine. Study-level findings and limits: Every seasonal influenza vaccination brings in few new T cells, the authors suggested.

One entry per CDR3 protein, called by TCRdb with MiXCR from the RT-PCR reads. The sample lists about 190,000 distinct CDR3 sequences; approximately 15% were seen once. The chain carries TRBV5-1 and TRBJ1-4; D is unresolved. The sample consisted of CD8+ T cells sorted from PBMCs, taken more than 4 days after vaccination. The sequence came from a man in his fifties or sixties who received an inactivated influenza vaccine. Written as DNA, the CDR3 is TGCGCCAGCAGCTTGCAGAAAATGGCAACCAATGAAAAACTGTTTTTT. It yields the protein CASSLQKMATNEKLFF.